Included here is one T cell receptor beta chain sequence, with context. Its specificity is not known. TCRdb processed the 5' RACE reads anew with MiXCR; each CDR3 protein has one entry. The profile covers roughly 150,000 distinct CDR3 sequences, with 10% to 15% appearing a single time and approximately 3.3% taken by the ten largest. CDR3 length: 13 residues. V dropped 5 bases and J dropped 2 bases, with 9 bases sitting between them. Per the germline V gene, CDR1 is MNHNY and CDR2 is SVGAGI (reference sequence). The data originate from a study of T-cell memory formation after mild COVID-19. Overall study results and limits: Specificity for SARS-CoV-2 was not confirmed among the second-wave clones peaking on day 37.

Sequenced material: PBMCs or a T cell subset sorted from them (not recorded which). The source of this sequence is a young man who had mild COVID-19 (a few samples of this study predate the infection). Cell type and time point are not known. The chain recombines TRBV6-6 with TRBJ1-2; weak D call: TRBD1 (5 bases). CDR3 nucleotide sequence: TGTGCCAGCAGTAATGCAGGGAACTATGGCTACACCTTC. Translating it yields CASSNAGNYGYTF.